The 13 T cell receptor beta chains listed next were all sequenced from one sample in a study of blood T cell repertoires in COVID-19. Measured with immunoSEQ multiplex PCR; TCRdb has only the in-frame clones, and not every one. The data hold around 250,000 clones, with roughly 89% observed a single time. The sample taken for sequencing was peripheral blood. Receptors were obtained from a woman between 35 and 50 years old who had recovered from COVID-19.

CDR3 sequence (DNA): TGTGCCAGCAGTTTATTGCGGGGGGGCTCCAATGAGCAGTTCTTC. Protein product: CASSLLRGGSNEQFF. The chain has TRBV6-5 and TRBJ2-1, with 9 positions matching TRBD2. Trimming took 4 bases from V and 6 from J; bases not matched to a gene: 7. The V gene's germline CDR1 is MNHEY and CDR2 SVGAGI. The CDR3 spans 15 residues.

V and J are TRBV10-3 and TRBJ1-1; no clear D gene. This CDR3 spans 12 amino acids. CDR1 ENHRY and CDR2 SYGVKD come from the germline V gene. Between the trimmed V and J ends, which lost 5 bases and 1 base, there was a span of 5 bases. This CDR3 is CAISTANTEAFF. The CDR3, as DNA: TGTGCCATCAGTACAGCGAACACTGAAGCTTTCTTT.

There are many counts of this clone. This rearrangement joins TRBV4-1 to TRBJ2-6; a weak D match, TRBD2 (6 bases). This CDR3 spans 17 amino acids. Germline values: CDR1 MGHRA, CDR2 YSYEKL. Trimming cost V 1 base and J 2 bases, with 12 bases left between them. The chain's CDR3 is CASSQVMGGAGANVLTF. The CDR3 DNA reads TGCGCCAGCAGCCAAGTTATGGGGGGTGCTGGGGCCAACGTCCTGACTTTC.

This sequence joins TRBV5-1 and TRBJ1-6; D is ambiguous. The CDR3 extends over 16 amino acids. Looked up from germline, CDR1 is SGHRS and CDR2 is YFSETQ. V was cut by 1 base and J by 5 bases, with 13 bases left in between. This chain's CDR3 is CASSLFSGRDNSPLHF. In DNA, the CDR3 is TGCGCCAGCAGCTTGTTTTCCGGGAGAGATAATTCACCCCTCCACTTT.

This clone was seen repeatedly, ten times or more. V usage is TRBV3-1 (or the pseudogene TRBV3-2) and J usage is TRBJ1-2, with 8 bases that match TRBD1. Per germline, CDR1 LGHDT and CDR2 YNNKEL (reference sequence). V trimming: 0 bases; J trimming: 8 bases; junction bases outside the gene matches: 8. This CDR3 has 15 amino acids. The CDR3 DNA follows: TGTGCCAGCAGCCAAGACAGGGGGCGAGTAGACGGCTACACCTTC. Protein sequence: CASSQDRGRVDGYTF.

The rearrangement links TRBV24-1 to TRBJ1-2; TRBD1 matches 7 bases. CDR1 is KGHDR and CDR2 is SFDVKD in the germline V gene. V was pared by 2 bases and J by 4 bases, with 6 bases of the junction left unmatched. The CDR3 consists of 15 residues. DNA of the CDR3: TGTGCCACCAGTGATTACAACAGGGGCTCCTATGGCTACACCTTC. Protein product: CATSDYNRGSYGYTF.

The count of this clone is one. The V and J genes are TRBV30 and TRBJ2-5; possibly TRBD1 for D (7 bases). The CDR3 contains 14 residues. V gave up 1 base and J gave up 4 bases, with 13 bases separating them. CDR1 and CDR2 (germline): GTSNPN, SVGIG (reference sequence). The CDR3 protein is CAWSDGGGVETQYF. In DNA form, the CDR3 reads TGTGCCTGGAGTGATGGAGGGGGCGTAGAGACCCAGTACTTC.

The chain is built from TRBV10-1 and TRBJ1-2; maybe TRBD1 (5 bases). Trimming removed 0 bases at V and 3 bases at J, with 11 bases between. Germline CDR1 WNHNN, CDR2 SYGVQD (reference sequence). CDR3 length: 15 residues. The CDR3 is CASSESTDPHYGYTF. CDR3 in DNA: TGCGCCAGCAGTGAGTCGACAGATCCCCACTATGGCTACACCTTC.

The chain has TRBV29-1 and TRBJ2-3, with TRBD2 matching over 11 bases. The germline V gene encodes CDR1 SQVTM and CDR2 ANQGSEA. The CDR3 runs to 15 residues. J was trimmed by 2 bases and V by 4 bases; bases with no gene match: 5. In DNA, the CDR3 is TGCAGCGTTGCGACTAGCGGGGCACTCACAGATACGCAGTATTTT. Translating gives CSVATSGALTDTQYF.

This chain uses TRBV7-9 with TRBJ2-2, with 8 bases fitting TRBD1. The germline V gene has CDR1 SEHNR and CDR2 FQNEAQ (reference sequence). The V and J ends lost 5 bases and 7 bases, in that order; junction bases with no gene match: 9. This CDR3 has 15 residues. CDR3 nucleotide sequence: TGTGCCAGCAGCCTTCGGGCAGGGGGCGTCGGGGAGCTGTTTTTT. Its protein product is CASSLRAGGVGELFF.

This clone has a single count. The chain combines TRBV19 with TRBJ1-2; no reliable D call. V shed 8 bases and J shed 2 bases, with 15 bases lying between them. Germline CDR1 and CDR2: LNHDA and SQIVND (reference sequence). The CDR3 has 14 residues. CDR3 in DNA: TGTGCCAGTCCAACCTCACAGCCAAACTATGGCTACACCTTC. This gives the protein CASPTSQPNYGYTF. Using reference TRBV19 and TRBJ1-2 for the parts outside the CDR3, the full variable domain is DGGITQSPKYLFRKEGQNVTLSCEQNLNHDAMYWYRQDPGQGLRLIYYSQIVNDFQKGDIAEGYSVSREKKESFPLTVTSAQKNPTAFYLCASPTSQPNYGYTFGSGTRLTVV.

The gene calls are TRBV3-1 (or the pseudogene TRBV3-2) and TRBJ1-2, with D possibly being TRBD1 (6 bases). In germline, CDR1 is LGHDT, CDR2 YNNKEL (reference sequence). The CDR3 sequence is 14 residues long. Trimming left V 3 bases short and J 2 bases short, with 10 bases between. CDR3 nucleotide sequence: TGTGCCAGCAGCCAGGGGGCATCAAACTATGGCTACACCTTC. It is translated as CASSQGASNYGYTF.

J is TRBJ1-5 and V is TRBV4-1; 8 bases align to TRBD1. The CDR3 runs 16 residues. Germline CDR1 and CDR2: MGHRA and YSYEKL. The V and J ends lost 2 bases and 2 bases, in that order; junction bases with no gene match: 5. The CDR3 nucleotides are TGCGCCAGCAGCCAATTCCAGGGGGCTGGCAATCAGCCCCAGCATTTT. It codes for CASSQFQGAGNQPQHF.